The rows below give T cell receptor beta chains drawn from one sample of a study of shared clonotypes between healthy human individuals. Profiling relied on immunoSEQ multiplex PCR, and the TCRdb table lists in-frame clones only, not all of them. This table has some 450,000 clones, over 60% appearing once. The sample taken for sequencing was PBMCs. The receptors derive from a woman aged 40-49 years in good health. Some clones in this sample may be carry-over from other donors' samples. Both conserved end residues are part of each CDR3. The D gene is left open where the match is weak. Expanded clones are given a class, and other clones once, few, many or no size at all.

few	.	TRBJ2-7	TRBV18	CASSPGTNSYEQYF	TGTGCCAGTAGCCCCGGGACGAACTCCTACGAGCAGTACTTC
.	.	TRBJ1-3	TRBV30	CAWRAGYSGNTIYF	TGTGCCTGGAGGGCAGGTTACTCTGGAAACACCATATATTTT
.	TRBD2	TRBJ2-1	TRBV20-1	CSASIGTNLF	TGCAGTGCTAGTATCGGGACTAATCTCTTC
.	.	TRBJ1-5	TRBV30	CAWSPTRASNQPQHF	TGTGCCTGGAGTCCGACCCGCGCAAGCAATCAGCCCCAGCATTTT
.	TRBD2	TRBJ2-1	TRBV15	CATSRDSGRDNEQFF	TGTGCCACCAGCAGAGATAGCGGGAGGGACAATGAGCAGTTCTTC
few	.	TRBJ2-7	TRBV19	CASSISPRTYEQYF	TGTGCCAGTAGTATATCCCCGAGGACCTACGAGCAGTACTTC
.	.	TRBJ2-6	TRBV19	CASNRFSGANVLTF	TGTGCCAGTAACCGATTCTCTGGGGCCAACGTCCTGACTTTC
.	TRBD2	TRBJ2-1	TRBV30	CAWSTSGDYNEQFF	TGTGCCTGGAGTACCAGCGGGGATTACAATGAGCAGTTCTTC
.	.	TRBJ1-5	TRBV2	CASNYRMGNQPQHF	TGTGCCAGCAATTACAGGATGGGCAATCAGCCCCAGCATTTT
.	.	TRBJ2-1	TRBV19	CASSGRVHEQFF	TGTGCCAGTAGCGGGAGAGTCCATGAGCAGTTCTTC
.	TRBD2	TRBJ2-7	TRBV9	CASSVGGSSYEQYF	TGTGCCAGCAGCGTAGGCGGGAGCTCCTACGAGCAGTACTTC
.	.	TRBJ1-5	TRBV6-6	CASSQDQGDQPQHF	TGTGCCAGCAGTCAGGACCAGGGAGATCAGCCCCAGCATTTT
.	TRBD2	TRBJ2-1	TRBV7-7	CASSLEGTSGEQFF	TGTGCCAGCAGCTTAGAAGGGACTAGCGGTGAGCAGTTCTTC
once	.	TRBJ2-1	TRBV28	CASSFTGVGEQFF	TGTGCCAGCAGTTTCACGGGCGTAGGTGAGCAGTTCTTC
.	TRBD1	TRBJ2-7	TRBV2	CASSERGTEPYEQYF	TGTGCCAGCAGTGAACGAGGGACAGAGCCGTACGAGCAGTACTTC
many	.	TRBJ2-1	TRBV5-6	CASRPGTYNEQFF	TGTGCCAGCAGACCCGGCACATACAATGAGCAGTTCTTC
.	.	TRBJ2-5	TRBV20-1	CSLRQRETQYF	TGCAGCCTTCGCCAGCGGGAGACCCAGTACTTC
.	.	TRBJ2-7	TRBV28	CASSSPETYEQYF	TGTGCCAGCAGTTCCCCGGAGACCTACGAGCAGTACTTC
many	.	TRBJ1-1	TRBV2	CASLRQPNTEAFF	TGTGCCAGCTTGCGGCAGCCCAACACTGAAGCTTTCTTT
.	.	TRBJ2-2	TRBV10-3	CAISDGASANTGELFF	TGTGCCATCAGTGATGGGGCTAGTGCGAACACCGGGGAGCTGTTTTTT
many	.	TRBJ1-4	TRBV27	CASSLAATNEKLFF	TGTGCCAGCAGTTTAGCTGCAACTAATGAAAAACTGTTTTTT
.	.	TRBJ1-1	TRBV2	CASSDRGMTEAFF	TGTGCCAGCAGTGACAGGGGAATGACTGAAGCTTTCTTT
.	.	TRBJ1-1	TRBV28	CASSFSTGRSEAFF	TGTGCCAGCAGTTTCTCTACAGGGCGGTCTGAAGCTTTCTTT
once	.	TRBJ2-3	TRBV25-1	CASNRGDTQYF	TGTGCCAGCAATAGGGGAGATACGCAGTATTTT
.	.	TRBJ2-5	TRBV29-1	CSAGRETQYF	TGCAGCGCCGGTAGGGAGACCCAGTACTTC
.	TRBD2	TRBJ2-7	TRBV5-1	CASRTSGIPSYEQYF	TGCGCCAGCAGGACTAGCGGGATCCCCTCCTACGAGCAGTACTTC
few	TRBD1	TRBJ2-7	TRBV4-2	CASSQGGGQGREQYF	TGTGCCAGCAGCCAGGGCGGGGGACAGGGTCGCGAGCAGTACTTC
few	TRBD2	TRBJ2-5	TRBV6-5	CASSRLAGGETQYF	TGTGCCAGCAGCCGACTAGCGGGAGGAGAGACCCAGTACTTC
many	.	TRBJ2-1	TRBV27	CASSSALTFSYNEQFF	TGTGCCAGCAGTTCAGCACTTACGTTCTCCTACAATGAGCAGTTCTTC
.	.	TRBJ1-1	TRBV19	CASSLEGTTEAFF	TGTGCCAGTAGCCTCGAGGGGACCACTGAAGCTTTCTTT
.	.	TRBJ2-1	TRBV29-1	CSVETIIALKRDEQFF	TGCAGCGTTGAAACTATTATAGCGCTCAAGCGGGATGAGCAGTTCTTC
.	.	TRBJ1-2	TRBV7-2	CASSPSDPFYGYTF	TGTGCCAGCAGCCCCTCGGACCCGTTCTATGGCTACACCTTC
many	.	TRBJ2-2	TRBV19	CASSRTVTSGELFF	TGTGCCAGTAGTCGGACGGTCACTTCCGGGGAGCTGTTTTTT